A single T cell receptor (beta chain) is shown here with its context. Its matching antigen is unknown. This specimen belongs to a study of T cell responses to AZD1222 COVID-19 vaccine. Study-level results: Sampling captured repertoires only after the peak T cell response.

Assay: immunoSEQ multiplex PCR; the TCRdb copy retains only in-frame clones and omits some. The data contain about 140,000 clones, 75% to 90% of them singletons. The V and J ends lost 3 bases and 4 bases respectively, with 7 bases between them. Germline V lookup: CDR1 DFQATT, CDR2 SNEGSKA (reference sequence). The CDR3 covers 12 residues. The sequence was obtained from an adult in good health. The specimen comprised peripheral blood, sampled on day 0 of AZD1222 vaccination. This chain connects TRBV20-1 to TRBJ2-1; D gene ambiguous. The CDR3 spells CSASSLYNEQFF. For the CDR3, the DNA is TGCAGTGCTAGTTCCCTATACAATGAGCAGTTCTTC.